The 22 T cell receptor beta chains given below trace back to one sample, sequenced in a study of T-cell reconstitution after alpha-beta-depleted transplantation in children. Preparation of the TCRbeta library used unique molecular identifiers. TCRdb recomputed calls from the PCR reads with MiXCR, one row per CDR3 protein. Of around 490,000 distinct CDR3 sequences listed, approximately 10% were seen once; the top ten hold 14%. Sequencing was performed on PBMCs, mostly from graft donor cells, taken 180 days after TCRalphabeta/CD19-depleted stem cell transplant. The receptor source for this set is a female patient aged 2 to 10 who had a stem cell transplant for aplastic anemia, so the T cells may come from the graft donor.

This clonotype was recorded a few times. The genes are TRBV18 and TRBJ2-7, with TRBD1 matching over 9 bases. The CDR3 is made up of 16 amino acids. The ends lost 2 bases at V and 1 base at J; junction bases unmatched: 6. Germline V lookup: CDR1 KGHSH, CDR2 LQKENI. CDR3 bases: TGTGCCAGCTCACCATCGGAAGGACAGGGGTCCTACGAGCAGTACGTC. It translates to CASSPSEGQGSYEQYV.

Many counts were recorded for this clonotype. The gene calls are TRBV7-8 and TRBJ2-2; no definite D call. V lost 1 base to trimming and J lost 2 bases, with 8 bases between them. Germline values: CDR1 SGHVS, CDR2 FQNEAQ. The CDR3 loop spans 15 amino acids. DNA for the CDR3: TGTGCCAGCAGCTTAGGGGTCAGAAACACCGGGGAGCTGTTTTTT. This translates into CASSLGVRNTGELFF.

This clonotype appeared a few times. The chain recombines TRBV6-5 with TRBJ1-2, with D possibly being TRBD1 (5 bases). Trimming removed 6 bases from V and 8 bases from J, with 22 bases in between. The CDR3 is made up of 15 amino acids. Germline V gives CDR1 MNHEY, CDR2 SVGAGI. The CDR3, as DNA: TGTGCCAGCAGCCACTCGGACAAGACGTCGCCCGGCTACACCTTC. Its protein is CASSHSDKTSPGYTF.

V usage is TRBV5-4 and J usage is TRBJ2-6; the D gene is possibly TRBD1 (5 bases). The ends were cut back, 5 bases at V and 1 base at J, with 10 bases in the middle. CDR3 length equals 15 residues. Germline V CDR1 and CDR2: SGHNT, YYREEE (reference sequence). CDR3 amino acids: CASRPTVSGANVLTF. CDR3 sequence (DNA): TGTGCCAGCAGACCGACAGTTTCTGGGGCCAACGTCCTGACTTTC.

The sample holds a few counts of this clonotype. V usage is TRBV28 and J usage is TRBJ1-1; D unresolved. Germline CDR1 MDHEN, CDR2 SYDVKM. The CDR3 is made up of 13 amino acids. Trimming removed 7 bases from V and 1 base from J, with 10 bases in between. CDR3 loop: CASTTLPNTEAFF. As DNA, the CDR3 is TGTGCCAGCACTACTCTACCGAACACTGAAGCTTTCTTT.

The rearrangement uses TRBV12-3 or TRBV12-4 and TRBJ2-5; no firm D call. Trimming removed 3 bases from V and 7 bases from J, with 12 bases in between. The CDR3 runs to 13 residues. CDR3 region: CASSFPGGPTQYF. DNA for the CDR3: TGTGCCAGCAGTTTCCCCGGCGGACCGACCCAGTACTTC.

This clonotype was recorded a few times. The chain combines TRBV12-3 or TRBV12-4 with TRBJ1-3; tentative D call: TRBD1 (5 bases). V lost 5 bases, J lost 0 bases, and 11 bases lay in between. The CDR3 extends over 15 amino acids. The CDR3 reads CASSVRGSSGNTIYF. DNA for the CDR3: TGTGCCAGCAGTGTTAGGGGCTCCTCTGGAAACACCATATATTTT.

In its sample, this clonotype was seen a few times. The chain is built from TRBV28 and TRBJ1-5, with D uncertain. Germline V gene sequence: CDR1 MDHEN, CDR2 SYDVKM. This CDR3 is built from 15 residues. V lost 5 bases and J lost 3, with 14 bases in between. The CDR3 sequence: CASSIHGGNNQPQHF. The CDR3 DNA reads TGTGCCAGCAGTATCCACGGAGGGAACAATCAGCCCCAGCATTTT.

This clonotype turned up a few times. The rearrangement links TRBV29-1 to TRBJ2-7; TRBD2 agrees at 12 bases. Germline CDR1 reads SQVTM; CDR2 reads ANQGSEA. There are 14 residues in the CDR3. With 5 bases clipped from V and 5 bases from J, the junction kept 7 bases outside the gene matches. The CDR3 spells CSVQPRLAGDEQYF. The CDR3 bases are TGCAGCGTTCAACCTCGACTAGCGGGAGACGAGCAGTACTTC.

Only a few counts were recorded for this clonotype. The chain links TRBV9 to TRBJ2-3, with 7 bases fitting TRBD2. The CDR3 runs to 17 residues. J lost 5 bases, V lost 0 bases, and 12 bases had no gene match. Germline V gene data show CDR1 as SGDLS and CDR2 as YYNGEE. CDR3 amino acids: CASSVAFGGRMIDTQYF. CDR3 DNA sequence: TGTGCCAGCAGCGTAGCTTTCGGGGGGAGGATGATAGATACGCAGTATTTT.

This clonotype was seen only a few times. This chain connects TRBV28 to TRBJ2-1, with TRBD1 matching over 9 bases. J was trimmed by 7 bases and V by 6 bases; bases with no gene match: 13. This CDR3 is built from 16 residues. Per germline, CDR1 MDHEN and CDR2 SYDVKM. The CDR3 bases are TGTGCCAGCAGCGCGGCCGGGACAGGGTCTTTTAATGAGCAGTTCTTC. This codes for CASSAAGTGSFNEQFF. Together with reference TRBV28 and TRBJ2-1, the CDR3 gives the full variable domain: DVKVTQSSRYLVKRTGEKVFLECVQDMDHENMFWYRQDPGLGLRLIYFSYDVKMKEKGDIPEGYSVSREKKERFSLILESASTNQTSMYLCASSAAGTGSFNEQFFGPGTRLTVL.

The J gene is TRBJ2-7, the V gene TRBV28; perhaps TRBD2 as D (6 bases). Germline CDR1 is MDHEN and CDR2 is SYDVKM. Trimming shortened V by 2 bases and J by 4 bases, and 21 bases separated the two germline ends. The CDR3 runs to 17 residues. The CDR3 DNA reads TGTGCCAGCAGTTTAGCGGGGTTTGACATCGCCGATTACGAGCAGTACTTC. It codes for CASSLAGFDIADYEQYF.

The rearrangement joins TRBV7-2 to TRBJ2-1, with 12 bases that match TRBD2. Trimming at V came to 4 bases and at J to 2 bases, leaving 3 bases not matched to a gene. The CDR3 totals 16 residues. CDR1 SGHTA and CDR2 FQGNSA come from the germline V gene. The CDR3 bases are TGTGCCAGCAGCTCGCTAGCGGGAGGGGCCTACAATGAGCAGTTCTTC. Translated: CASSSLAGGAYNEQFF. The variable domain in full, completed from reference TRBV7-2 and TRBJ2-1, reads GAGVSQSPSNKVTEKGKDVELRCDPISGHTALYWYRQSLGQGLEFLIYFQGNSAPDKSGLPSDRFSAERTGGSVSTLTIQRTQQEDSAVYLCASSSLAGGAYNEQFFGPGTRLTVL.

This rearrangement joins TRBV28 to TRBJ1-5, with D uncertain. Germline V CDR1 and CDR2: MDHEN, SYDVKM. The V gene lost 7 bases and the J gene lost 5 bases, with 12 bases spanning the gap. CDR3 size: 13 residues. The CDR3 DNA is TGTGCCAGCACCATTTTTCTCGATCAGCCCCAGCATTTT. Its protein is CASTIFLDQPQHF.

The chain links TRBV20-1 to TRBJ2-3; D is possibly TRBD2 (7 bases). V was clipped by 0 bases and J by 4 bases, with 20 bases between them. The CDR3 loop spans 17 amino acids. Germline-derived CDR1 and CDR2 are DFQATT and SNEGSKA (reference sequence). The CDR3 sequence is CSARDPRRGGSADTQYF. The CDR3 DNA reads TGCAGTGCTAGAGACCCCAGGCGCGGGGGCTCGGCAGATACGCAGTATTTT.

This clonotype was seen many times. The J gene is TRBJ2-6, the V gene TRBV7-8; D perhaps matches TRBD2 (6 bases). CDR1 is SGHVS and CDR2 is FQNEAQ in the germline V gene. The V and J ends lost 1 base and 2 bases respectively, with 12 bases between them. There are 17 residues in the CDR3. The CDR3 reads CASSLVRGATGANVLTF. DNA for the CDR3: TGTGCCAGCAGCTTAGTGCGGGGAGCTACTGGGGCCAACGTCCTGACTTTC. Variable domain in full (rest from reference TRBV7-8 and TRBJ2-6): GAGVSQSPRYKVAKRGQDVALRCDPISGHVSLFWYQQALGQGPEFLTYFQNEAQLDKSGLPSDRFFAERPEGSVSTLKIQRTQQEDSAVYLCASSLVRGATGANVLTFGAGSRLTVL.

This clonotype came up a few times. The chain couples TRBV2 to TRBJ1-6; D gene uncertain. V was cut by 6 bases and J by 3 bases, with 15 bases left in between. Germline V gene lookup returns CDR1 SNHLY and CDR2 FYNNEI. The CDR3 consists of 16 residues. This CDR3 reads CASRIHRPLYNSPLHF. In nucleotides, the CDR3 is TGTGCCAGCAGGATACACCGCCCCCTCTATAATTCACCCCTCCACTTT. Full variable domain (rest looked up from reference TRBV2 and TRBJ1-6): EPEVTQTPSHQVTQMGQEVILRCVPISNHLYFYWYRQILGQKVEFLVSFYNNEISEKSEIFDDQFSVERPDGSNFTLKIRSTKLEDSAMYFCASRIHRPLYNSPLHFGNGTRLTVT.

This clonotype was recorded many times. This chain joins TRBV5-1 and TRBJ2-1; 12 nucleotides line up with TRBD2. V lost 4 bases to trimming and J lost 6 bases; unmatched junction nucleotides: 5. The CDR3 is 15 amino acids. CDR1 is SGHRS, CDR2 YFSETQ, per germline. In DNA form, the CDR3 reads TGCGCCAGCAGCCCGCGGACTAGCGGGATCAATGAGCAGTTCTTC. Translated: CASSPRTSGINEQFF.

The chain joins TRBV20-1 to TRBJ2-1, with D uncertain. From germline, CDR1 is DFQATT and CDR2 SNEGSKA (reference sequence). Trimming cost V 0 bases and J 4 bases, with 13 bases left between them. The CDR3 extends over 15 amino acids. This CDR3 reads CSARDLGLTYNEQFF. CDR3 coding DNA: TGCAGTGCTAGAGATCTTGGGTTAACTTACAATGAGCAGTTCTTC.

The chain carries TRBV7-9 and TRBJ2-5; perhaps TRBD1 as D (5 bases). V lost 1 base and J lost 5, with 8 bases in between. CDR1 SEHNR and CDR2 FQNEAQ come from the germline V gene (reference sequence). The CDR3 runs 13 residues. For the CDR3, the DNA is TGTGCCAGCAGCTTAGAAGGGGCCGAGACCCAGTACTTC. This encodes CASSLEGAETQYF.

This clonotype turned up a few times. The CDR3 DNA follows: TGTGCCAGCAGTCCGGAAACCGGGCCACTCAGAGAGGGCTACACCTTC. Amino acid sequence: CASSPETGPLREGYTF. The chain recombines TRBV12-3 or TRBV12-4 with TRBJ1-2; no reliable D call. The CDR3 spans 16 residues. The germline V and J ends were trimmed by 5 bases and 8 bases, with 24 bases remaining between them.

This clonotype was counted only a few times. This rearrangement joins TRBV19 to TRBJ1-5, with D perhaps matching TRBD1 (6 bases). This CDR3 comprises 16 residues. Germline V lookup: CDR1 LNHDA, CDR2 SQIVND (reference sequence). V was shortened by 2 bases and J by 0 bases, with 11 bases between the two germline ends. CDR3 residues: CASSIRGTDSNQPQHF. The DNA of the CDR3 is TGTGCCAGTAGTATAAGGGGGACCGATAGCAATCAGCCCCAGCATTTT.